Listed below are T cell receptor beta chains from one sample, sequenced in a study of blood T cell repertoires in COVID-19. Measured with immunoSEQ multiplex PCR; TCRdb has only the in-frame clones, and not every one. The sample holds some 120,000 clones; approximately 85% are singletons and the top ten take just over 6.5%. Material: peripheral blood. These TCRs come from a man at least 80 years old with active or convalescent COVID-19. Each CDR3 is given with its conserved first and last residue.

V	J	CDR3
TRBV24-1	TRBJ2-1	CATSGTYFNEQFF
TRBV10-3	TRBJ2-7	CAIRTSGTYEQYF
TRBV5-1	TRBJ1-1	CASSGHGTGQTEAFF
TRBV7-2	TRBJ2-7	CASSLGATGTSHYEQYF
TRBV3-1/TRBV3-2	TRBJ2-7	CASSQDRRGGRYEQYF
TRBV4-2	TRBJ1-5	CASSQDQAGVGQPQHF
TRBV5-1	TRBJ1-6	CASNLGQGNSPLHF
TRBV7-9	TRBJ1-5	CASSLAQGTGSQPQHF
TRBV23-1	TRBJ1-2	CASSPSEYGYTF
TRBV18	TRBJ1-2	CASSQTGGSYGYTF